The rows below give T cell receptor beta chains drawn from one sample of a study of cytomegalovirus exposure and HLA in healthy donors. TCRdb keeps only in-frame clones here, not all; method: immunoSEQ multiplex PCR. The table includes about 64,000 clones, roughly 94% detected once. The sequenced sample consisted of PBMCs. All receptors come from a woman aged 18 to 35 in good health and CMV-seropositive. Each CDR3 is given with its conserved first and last residue. The D gene is left open where the match is weak. Size is omitted from some rows. Given values are once, few, many or a class for expanded clones.

V: TRBV19
D: TRBD2
size: NA
J: TRBJ2-1
CDR3: CASSIQLAEHNEQFF
DNA: TGTGCCAGTAGTATCCAACTAGCGGAACACAATGAGCAGTTCTTC

V: TRBV27
D: TRBD2
size: NA
J: TRBJ2-3
CDR3: CASTPLGGRSTDTQYF
DNA: TGTGCCAGCACCCCACTGGGCGGGAGAAGCACAGATACGCAGTATTTT

V: TRBV7-2
D: NA
size: NA
J: TRBJ1-2
CDR3: CASSYRNYGYTF
DNA: TGTGCCAGCAGCTACAGGAACTATGGCTACACCTTC

V: TRBV10-3
D: TRBD1
size: NA
J: TRBJ1-2
CDR3: CAISEGQGAYGYTF
DNA: TGTGCCATCAGTGAAGGACAGGGGGCATATGGCTACACCTTC

V: TRBV7-9
D: NA
size: NA
J: TRBJ2-3
CDR3: CASSWEASDTQYF
DNA: TGTGCCAGCAGCTGGGAGGCGTCAGATACGCAGTATTTT

V: TRBV7-9
D: TRBD1
size: NA
J: TRBJ2-1
CDR3: CASSREGAMHEQFF
DNA: TGTGCCAGCAGCCGAGAGGGGGCAATGCATGAGCAGTTCTTC

V: TRBV10-2
D: TRBD2
size: NA
J: TRBJ2-2
CDR3: CASRELAGGPVRELFF
DNA: TGCGCCAGCAGGGAACTAGCGGGAGGGCCGGTTAGGGAGCTGTTTTTT

V: TRBV10-1
D: NA
size: NA
J: TRBJ2-1
CDR3: CASSEVGGQYNEQFF
DNA: TGCGCCAGCAGTGAGGTTGGTGGACAGTACAATGAGCAGTTCTTC

V: TRBV18
D: TRBD1
size: NA
J: TRBJ2-3
CDR3: CASSPRQGGTQYF
DNA: TGTGCCAGCTCCCCTCGACAGGGCGGCACGCAGTATTTT

V: TRBV6-1
D: NA
size: NA
J: TRBJ2-3
CDR3: CASARGGQVVDTQYF
DNA: TGTGCCAGCGCGAGAGGGGGACAAGTGGTAGATACGCAGTATTTT

V: TRBV18
D: TRBD1
size: NA
J: TRBJ1-1
CDR3: CASSQGASNTEAFF
DNA: TGTGCCAGCTCACAGGGGGCCAGTAACACTGAAGCTTTCTTT

V: TRBV4-3
D: NA
size: NA
J: TRBJ2-7
CDR3: CASSQGDTPSYEQYF
DNA: TGCGCCAGCAGCCAAGGGGACACCCCAAGCTACGAGCAGTACTTC

V: TRBV2
D: NA
size: NA
J: TRBJ2-2
CDR3: CASSAGMNTGELFF
DNA: TGTGCCAGCAGTGCAGGGATGAACACCGGGGAGCTGTTTTTT

V: TRBV5-6
D: NA
size: NA
J: TRBJ2-5
CDR3: CASSLVRGYQETQYF
DNA: TGTGCCAGCAGCTTGGTGCGGGGTTACCAAGAGACCCAGTACTTC

V: TRBV18
D: TRBD2
size: NA
J: TRBJ2-5
CDR3: CASSPAILAVQETQYF
DNA: TGTGCCAGCTCACCCGCAATCCTAGCGGTTCAAGAGACCCAGTACTTC

V: TRBV30
D: NA
size: NA
J: TRBJ1-2
CDR3: CAWISRGRRYGYTF
DNA: TGTGCCTGGATTTCTCGAGGGCGCCGCTATGGCTACACCTTC

V: TRBV28
D: NA
size: NA
J: TRBJ1-4
CDR3: CASSLDRYEKLFF
DNA: TGTGCCAGCAGTTTAGACAGATATGAAAAACTGTTTTTT

V: TRBV9
D: NA
size: NA
J: TRBJ1-1
CDR3: CASSTSGALTEAFF
DNA: TGTGCCAGCAGCACCTCAGGGGCTCTCACTGAAGCTTTCTTT

V: TRBV12-5
D: NA
size: NA
J: TRBJ1-2
CDR3: CASGLGQGGYGYTF
DNA: TGTGCTAGTGGTTTAGGACAAGGCGGCTATGGCTACACCTTC

V: TRBV5-8
D: NA
size: NA
J: TRBJ1-1
CDR3: CASSYVESAFF
DNA: TGTGCCAGCAGCTACGTGGAGAGTGCTTTCTTT

V: TRBV7-2
D: NA
size: NA
J: TRBJ1-5
CDR3: CASRPGGGDQPQHF
DNA: TGTGCCAGCAGGCCCGGAGGGGGGGATCAGCCCCAGCATTTT

V: TRBV21-1
D: NA
size: NA
J: TRBJ1-6
CDR3: CASPGIENSPLHF
DNA: TGTGCCAGTCCAGGGATAGAGAATTCACCCCTCCACTTT

V: TRBV28
D: TRBD2
size: NA
J: TRBJ2-3
CDR3: CASSFRGLAGRPRTDTQYF
DNA: TGTGCCAGCAGTTTTAGAGGACTAGCGGGAAGGCCCCGCACAGATACGCAGTATTTT

V: TRBV7-2
D: TRBD1
size: NA
J: TRBJ1-3
CDR3: CASSLARGQGTSSGNTIYF
DNA: TGTGCCAGCAGCTTAGCGAGGGGACAGGGGACATCCTCTGGAAACACCATATATTTT

V: TRBV27
D: NA
size: NA
J: TRBJ2-3
CDR3: CASSSQGLRVDTQYF
DNA: TGTGCCAGCAGTTCCCAGGGACTTCGGGTCGATACGCAGTATTTT

V: TRBV6-6
D: TRBD1
size: NA
J: TRBJ1-5
CDR3: CASRRGQGGQPQHF
DNA: TGTGCCAGCAGGCGGGGACAGGGCGGCCAGCCCCAGCATTTT

V: TRBV4-1
D: NA
size: many
J: TRBJ1-1
CDR3: CASSRILGAFMNTEAFF
DNA: TGCGCCAGCAGCCGTATCCTGGGGGCCTTTATGAACACTGAAGCTTTCTTT

V: TRBV28
D: NA
size: NA
J: TRBJ1-5
CDR3: CASSFGFRNNQPQHF
DNA: TGTGCCAGCAGTTTCGGGTTTCGGAACAATCAGCCCCAGCATTTT

V: TRBV28
D: NA
size: NA
J: TRBJ2-7
CDR3: CASSFNPRQAKRYEQYF
DNA: TGTGCCAGCAGTTTTAATCCCCGGCAGGCTAAAAGGTACGAGCAGTACTTC

V: TRBV6-5
D: TRBD2
size: NA
J: TRBJ2-1
CDR3: CASRLAGEYNEQFF
DNA: TGTGCCAGCAGGCTAGCGGGAGAATACAATGAGCAGTTCTTC

V: TRBV5-1
D: TRBD2
size: NA
J: TRBJ2-3
CDR3: CASSTGLAGAGDTQYF
DNA: TGCGCCAGCAGCACGGGACTAGCGGGAGCGGGAGATACGCAGTATTTT

V: TRBV5-6
D: TRBD1
size: NA
J: TRBJ1-1
CDR3: CASSSTPRGPEMNTEAFF
DNA: TGTGCCAGCAGCTCGACCCCCAGGGGGCCTGAAATGAACACTGAAGCTTTCTTT

V: TRBV5-1
D: NA
size: NA
J: TRBJ2-3
CDR3: CASSLGRRVVPTDTQYF
DNA: TGCGCCAGCAGCTTGGGCCGGAGGGTGGTGCCCACAGATACGCAGTATTTT

V: TRBV27
D: NA
size: NA
J: TRBJ2-5
CDR3: CASSSLTTYLQETQYF
DNA: TGTGCCAGCAGTTCTCTGACTACTTACTTACAAGAGACCCAGTACTTC

V: TRBV10-2
D: TRBD1
size: NA
J: TRBJ1-2
CDR3: CASSESPRGIYGYTF
DNA: TGCGCCAGCAGTGAGTCCCCCAGGGGGATTTATGGCTACACCTTC

V: TRBV4-1
D: NA
size: NA
J: TRBJ2-3
CDR3: CASSPVQGTDTQYF
DNA: TGCGCCAGCAGCCCAGTCCAGGGGACAGATACGCAGTATTTT

V: TRBV6-4
D: NA
size: NA
J: TRBJ2-1
CDR3: CASSPNAGAGDEQFF
DNA: TGTGCCAGCAGCCCGAACGCGGGGGCTGGGGATGAGCAGTTCTTC

V: TRBV20-1
D: NA
size: once
J: TRBJ2-3
CDR3: CSAGLSDTQYF
DNA: TGCAGTGCTGGCTTATCAGATACGCAGTATTTT

V: TRBV9
D: TRBD2
size: NA
J: TRBJ2-1
CDR3: CASSALAASYNEQFF
DNA: TGTGCCAGCAGCGCTCTAGCGGCATCCTACAATGAGCAGTTCTTC

V: TRBV10-1
D: TRBD1
size: few
J: TRBJ2-3
CDR3: CASRMDRETDTQYF
DNA: TGCGCCAGCAGAATGGACAGGGAAACAGATACGCAGTATTTT

V: TRBV5-1
D: TRBD1
size: NA
J: TRBJ1-6
CDR3: CASGKDREGSPLHF
DNA: TGCGCCAGCGGAAAGGACAGGGAAGGTTCACCCCTCCACTTT

V: TRBV10-3
D: NA
size: NA
J: TRBJ1-1
CDR3: CAISGGTSAGAEAFF
DNA: TGTGCCATCAGTGGAGGCACCTCTGCAGGGGCTGAAGCTTTCTTT

V: TRBV2
D: NA
size: NA
J: TRBJ2-3
CDR3: CASGSEDTQYF
DNA: TGTGCCAGCGGGTCGGAGGATACGCAGTATTTT

V: TRBV30
D: NA
size: NA
J: TRBJ1-1
CDR3: CAWTWGMNTEAFF
DNA: TGTGCCTGGACCTGGGGCATGAACACTGAAGCTTTCTTT

V: TRBV7-2
D: TRBD2
size: NA
J: TRBJ2-7
CDR3: CASSVAGGPLNEQYF
DNA: TGTGCCAGCAGCGTAGCGGGGGGACCGTTGAACGAGCAGTACTTC

V: TRBV14
D: NA
size: NA
J: TRBJ1-2
CDR3: CASSPIRGGRNYGYTF
DNA: TGTGCCAGCAGCCCGATTCGAGGGGGAAGAAACTATGGCTACACCTTC

V: TRBV27
D: NA
size: NA
J: TRBJ2-3
CDR3: CASSLWETSTDTQYF
DNA: TGTGCCAGCAGTTTATGGGAGACTTCCACAGATACGCAGTATTTT

V: TRBV4-1
D: TRBD1
size: NA
J: TRBJ1-4
CDR3: CASSQDGTGGRGEKLFF
DNA: TGCGCCAGCAGCCAAGACGGTACAGGGGGCCGAGGGGAAAAACTGTTTTTT

V: TRBV19
D: NA
size: NA
J: TRBJ1-1
CDR3: CASSGAGTSAEAFF
DNA: TGTGCCAGTAGTGGGGCCGGAACTTCTGCTGAAGCTTTCTTT

V: TRBV30
D: NA
size: NA
J: TRBJ1-4
CDR3: CAWSRYKTGLTRNEKLFF
DNA: TGTGCCTGGAGCCGCTATAAGACGGGACTCACCCGCAATGAAAAACTGTTTTTT

V: TRBV30
D: TRBD2
size: once
J: TRBJ2-7
CDR3: CASRTSASYEQYF
DNA: TGCGCCTCCAGGACTAGCGCATCCTACGAGCAGTACTTC

V: TRBV10-3
D: NA
size: NA
J: TRBJ1-5
CDR3: CAISDLNQPQHF
DNA: TGTGCCATCAGTGATCTAAATCAGCCCCAGCATTTT

V: TRBV6-1
D: TRBD2
size: NA
J: TRBJ2-3
CDR3: CASSEAATSGGTDTQYF
DNA: TGTGCCAGCAGTGAAGCGGCGACTAGCGGGGGCACAGATACGCAGTATTTT

V: TRBV28
D: TRBD2
size: NA
J: TRBJ2-3
CDR3: CASRAGGSTDTQYF
DNA: TGTGCCAGCAGAGCGGGGGGTAGCACAGATACGCAGTATTTT

V: TRBV7-3
D: TRBD2
size: NA
J: TRBJ2-3
CDR3: CASSPQGLAGATDTQYF
DNA: TGTGCCAGCAGCCCGCAGGGACTAGCGGGGGCCACAGATACGCAGTATTTT

V: TRBV6-6
D: NA
size: NA
J: TRBJ1-5
CDR3: CASNPRGQPQHF
DNA: TGTGCCAGCAATCCCAGGGGCCAGCCCCAGCATTTT

V: TRBV15
D: NA
size: NA
J: TRBJ1-2
CDR3: CATSRDLGGYTNYGYTF
DNA: TGTGCCACCAGCAGAGACCTTGGGGGGTATACAAACTATGGCTACACCTTC